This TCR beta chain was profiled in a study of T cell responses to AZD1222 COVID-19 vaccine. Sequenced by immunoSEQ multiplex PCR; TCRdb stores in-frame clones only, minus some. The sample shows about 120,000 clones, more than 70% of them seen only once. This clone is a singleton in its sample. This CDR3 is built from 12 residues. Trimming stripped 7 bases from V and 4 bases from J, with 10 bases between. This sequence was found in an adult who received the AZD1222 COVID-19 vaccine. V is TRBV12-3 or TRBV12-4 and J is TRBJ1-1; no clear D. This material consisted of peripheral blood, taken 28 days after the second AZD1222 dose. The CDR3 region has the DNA TGTGCCAGCACCAAGGTTGGCACTGAAGCTTTCTTT. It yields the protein CASTKVGTEAFF.